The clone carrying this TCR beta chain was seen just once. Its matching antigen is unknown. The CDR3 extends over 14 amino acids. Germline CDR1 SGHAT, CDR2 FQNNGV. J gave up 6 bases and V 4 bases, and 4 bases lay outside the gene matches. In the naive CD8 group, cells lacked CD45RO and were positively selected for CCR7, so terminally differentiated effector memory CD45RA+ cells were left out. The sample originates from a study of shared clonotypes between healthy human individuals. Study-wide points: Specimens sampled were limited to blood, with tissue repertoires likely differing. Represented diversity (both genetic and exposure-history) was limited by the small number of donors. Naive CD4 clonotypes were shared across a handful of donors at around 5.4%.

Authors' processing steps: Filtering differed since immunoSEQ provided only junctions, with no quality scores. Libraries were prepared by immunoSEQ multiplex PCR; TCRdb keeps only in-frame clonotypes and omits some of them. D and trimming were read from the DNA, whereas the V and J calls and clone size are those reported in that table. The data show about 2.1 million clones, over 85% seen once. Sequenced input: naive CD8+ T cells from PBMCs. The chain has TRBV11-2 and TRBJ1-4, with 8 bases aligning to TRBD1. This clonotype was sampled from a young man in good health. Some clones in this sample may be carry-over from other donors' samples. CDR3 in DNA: TGTGCCAGCAGCTCAGACAGGGGATATGAAAAACTGTTTTTT. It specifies CASSSDRGYEKLFF. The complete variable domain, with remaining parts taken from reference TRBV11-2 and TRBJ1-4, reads EAGVAQSPRYKIIEKRQSVAFWCNPISGHATLYWYQQILGQGPKLLIQFQNNGVVDDSQLPKDRFSAERLKGVDSTLKIQPAKLEDSAVYLCASSSDRGYEKLFFGSGTQLSVL.